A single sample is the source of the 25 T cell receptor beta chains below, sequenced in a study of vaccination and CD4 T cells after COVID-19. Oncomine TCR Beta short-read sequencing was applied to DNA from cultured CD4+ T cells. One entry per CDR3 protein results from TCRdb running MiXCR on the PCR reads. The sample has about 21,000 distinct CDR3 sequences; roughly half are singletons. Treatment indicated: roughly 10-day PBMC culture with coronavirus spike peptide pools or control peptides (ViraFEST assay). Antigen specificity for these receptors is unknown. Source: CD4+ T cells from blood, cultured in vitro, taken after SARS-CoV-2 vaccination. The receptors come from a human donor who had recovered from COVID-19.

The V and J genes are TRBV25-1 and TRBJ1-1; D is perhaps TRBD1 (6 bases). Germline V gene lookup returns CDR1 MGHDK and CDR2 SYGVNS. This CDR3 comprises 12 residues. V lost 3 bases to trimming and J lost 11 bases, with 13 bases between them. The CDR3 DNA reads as TGTGCCAGCAGTGATTACCAGGGGAAGGCTTTCTTT. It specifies CASSDYQGKAFF.

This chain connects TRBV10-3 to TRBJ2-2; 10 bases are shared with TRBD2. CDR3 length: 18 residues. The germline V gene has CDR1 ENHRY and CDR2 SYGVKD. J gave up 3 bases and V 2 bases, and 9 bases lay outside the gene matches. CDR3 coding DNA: TGTGCCATCAGTGAGGAGAGAGCGGGGGGGGCCTACACCGGGGAGCTGTTTTTT. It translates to CAISEERAGGAYTGELFF.

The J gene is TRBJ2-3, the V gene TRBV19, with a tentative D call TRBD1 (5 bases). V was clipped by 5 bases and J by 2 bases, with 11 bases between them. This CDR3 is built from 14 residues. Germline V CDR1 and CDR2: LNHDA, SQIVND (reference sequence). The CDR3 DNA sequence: TGTGCCAGTAGTCCGGGCAGGGACACAGATACGCAGTATTTT. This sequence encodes CASSPGRDTDTQYF.

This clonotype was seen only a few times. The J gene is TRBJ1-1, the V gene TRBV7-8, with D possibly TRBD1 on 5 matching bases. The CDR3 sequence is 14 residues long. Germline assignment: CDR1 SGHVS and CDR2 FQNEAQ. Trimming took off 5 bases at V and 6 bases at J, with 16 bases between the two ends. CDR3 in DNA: TGTGCCAGCAGCACCCGGGGGGTGATGGCTGAAGCTTTCTTT. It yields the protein CASSTRGVMAEAFF.

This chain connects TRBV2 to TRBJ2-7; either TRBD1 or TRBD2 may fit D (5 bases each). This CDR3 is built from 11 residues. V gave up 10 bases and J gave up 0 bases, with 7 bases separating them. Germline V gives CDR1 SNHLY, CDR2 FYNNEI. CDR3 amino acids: CATGSSYEQYF. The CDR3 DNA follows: TGTGCCACAGGGAGCTCCTACGAGCAGTACTTC.

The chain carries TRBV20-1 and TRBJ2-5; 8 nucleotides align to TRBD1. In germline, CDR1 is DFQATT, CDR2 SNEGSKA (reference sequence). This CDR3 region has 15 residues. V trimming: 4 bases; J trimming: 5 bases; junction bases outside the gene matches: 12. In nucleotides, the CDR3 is TGCAGTGCTATACGGACAGGGTTTGATTCGGAGACCCAGTACTTC. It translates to CSAIRTGFDSETQYF.

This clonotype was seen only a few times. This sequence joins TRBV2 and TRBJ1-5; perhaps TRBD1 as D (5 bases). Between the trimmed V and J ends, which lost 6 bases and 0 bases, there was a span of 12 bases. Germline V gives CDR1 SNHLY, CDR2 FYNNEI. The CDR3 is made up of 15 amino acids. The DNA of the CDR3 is TGTGCCAGCAGCCACGAGGGGTATAGCAATCAGCCCCAGCATTTT. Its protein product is CASSHEGYSNQPQHF.

The chain's CDR3 is CASSYSGLASETQYF. In DNA, the CDR3 is TGTGCCAGCAGTTACTCGGGACTTGCTTCGGAGACCCAGTACTTC. The V call is TRBV6-5, the J call TRBJ2-5; perhaps TRBD2 as D (6 bases). Germline CDR1 is MNHEY and CDR2 is SVGAGI. V shed 0 bases and J shed 5 bases, with 13 bases lying between them. The CDR3 sequence is 15 residues long.

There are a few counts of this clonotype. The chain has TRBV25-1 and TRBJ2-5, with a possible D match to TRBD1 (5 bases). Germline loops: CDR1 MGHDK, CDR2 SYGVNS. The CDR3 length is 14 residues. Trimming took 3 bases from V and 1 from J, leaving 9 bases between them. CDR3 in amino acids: CASSEQGLQETQYF. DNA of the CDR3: TGTGCCAGCAGTGAGCAGGGCCTCCAAGAGACCCAGTACTTC.

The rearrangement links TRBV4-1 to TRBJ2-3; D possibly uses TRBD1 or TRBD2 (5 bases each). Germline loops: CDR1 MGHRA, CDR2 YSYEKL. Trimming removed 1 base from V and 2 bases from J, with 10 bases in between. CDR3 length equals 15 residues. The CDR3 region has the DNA TGCGCCAGCAGCCAAGCCCCGGGGACCACAGATACGCAGTATTTT. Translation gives CASSQAPGTTDTQYF.

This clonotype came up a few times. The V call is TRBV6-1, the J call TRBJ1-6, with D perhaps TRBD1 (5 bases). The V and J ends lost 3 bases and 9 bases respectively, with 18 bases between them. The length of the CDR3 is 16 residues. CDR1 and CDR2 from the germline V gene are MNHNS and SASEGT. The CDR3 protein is CASSDTTGPILSPLHF. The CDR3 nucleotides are TGTGCCAGCAGTGATACGACGGGACCGATACTTTCACCCCTCCACTTT.

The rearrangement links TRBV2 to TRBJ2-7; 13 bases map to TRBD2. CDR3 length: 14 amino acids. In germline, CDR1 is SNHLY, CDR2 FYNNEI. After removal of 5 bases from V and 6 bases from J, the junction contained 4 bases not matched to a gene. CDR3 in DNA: TGTGCCAGCAGTCCAGGACTAGCGGGAGCCGAGCAGTACTTC. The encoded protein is CASSPGLAGAEQYF.

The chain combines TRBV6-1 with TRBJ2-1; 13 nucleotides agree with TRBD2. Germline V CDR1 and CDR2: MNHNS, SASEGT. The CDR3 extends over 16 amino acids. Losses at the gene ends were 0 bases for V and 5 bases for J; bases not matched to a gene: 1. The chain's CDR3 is CASSEATSGGHNEQFF. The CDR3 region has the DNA TGTGCCAGCAGTGAAGCGACTAGCGGGGGGCACAATGAGCAGTTCTTC.

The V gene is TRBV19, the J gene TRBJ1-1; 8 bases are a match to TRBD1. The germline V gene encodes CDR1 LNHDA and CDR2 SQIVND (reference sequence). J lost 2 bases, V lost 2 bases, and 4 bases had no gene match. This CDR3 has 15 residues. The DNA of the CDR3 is TGTGCCAGTAGTATATCGGCAGGGGGCAACACTGAAGCTTTCTTT. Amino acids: CASSISAGGNTEAFF.

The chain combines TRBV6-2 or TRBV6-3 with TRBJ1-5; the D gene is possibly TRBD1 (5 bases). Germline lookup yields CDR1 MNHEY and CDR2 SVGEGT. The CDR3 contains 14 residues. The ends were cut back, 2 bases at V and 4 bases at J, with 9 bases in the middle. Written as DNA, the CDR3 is TGTGCCAGCAGTTACGGGAGGGGAAATCAGCCCCAGCATTTT. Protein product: CASSYGRGNQPQHF.

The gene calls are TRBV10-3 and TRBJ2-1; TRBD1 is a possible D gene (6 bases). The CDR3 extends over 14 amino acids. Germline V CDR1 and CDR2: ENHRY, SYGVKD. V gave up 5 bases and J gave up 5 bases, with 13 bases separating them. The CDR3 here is CAISPGQQNNEQFF. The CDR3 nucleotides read TGTGCCATCAGTCCGGGACAACAAAACAATGAGCAGTTCTTC.

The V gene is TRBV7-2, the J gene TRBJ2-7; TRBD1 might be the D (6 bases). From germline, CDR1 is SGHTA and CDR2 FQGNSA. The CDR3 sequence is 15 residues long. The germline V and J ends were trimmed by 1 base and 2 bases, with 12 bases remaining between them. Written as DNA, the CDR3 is TGTGCCAGCAGCTTAGGGGGGACATGGACCTACGAGCAGTACTTC. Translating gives CASSLGGTWTYEQYF.

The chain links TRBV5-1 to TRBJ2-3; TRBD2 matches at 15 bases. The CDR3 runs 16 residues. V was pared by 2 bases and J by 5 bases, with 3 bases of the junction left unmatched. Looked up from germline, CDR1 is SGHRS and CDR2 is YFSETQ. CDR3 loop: CASSFPGLAGGDTQYF. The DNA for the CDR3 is TGCGCCAGCAGCTTCCCGGGACTAGCGGGAGGAGATACGCAGTATTTT.

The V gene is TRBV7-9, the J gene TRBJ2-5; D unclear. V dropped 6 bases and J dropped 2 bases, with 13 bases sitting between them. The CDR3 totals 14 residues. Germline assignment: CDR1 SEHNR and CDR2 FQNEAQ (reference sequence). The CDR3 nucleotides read TGTGCCAGCAGGCCAAACGCCCAGCAAGAGACCCAGTACTTC. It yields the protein CASRPNAQQETQYF.

Here the CDR3 DNA reads TGTGCCACCAGTGATTTCGAAGGGGCCCCCCTCCACTTT. It is translated as CATSDFEGAPLHF. J is TRBJ1-6 and V is TRBV24-1; perhaps TRBD1 as D (5 bases). V lost 1 base to trimming and J lost 13 bases, with 10 bases between them. CDR1 and CDR2 (germline): KGHDR, SFDVKD. CDR3 length equals 13 residues.

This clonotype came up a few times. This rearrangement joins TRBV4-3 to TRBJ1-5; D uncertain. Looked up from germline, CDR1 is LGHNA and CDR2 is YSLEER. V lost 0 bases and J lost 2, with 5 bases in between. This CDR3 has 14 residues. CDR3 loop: CASSQEFRNQPQHF. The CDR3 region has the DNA TGCGCCAGCAGCCAAGAGTTTCGCAATCAGCCCCAGCATTTT.

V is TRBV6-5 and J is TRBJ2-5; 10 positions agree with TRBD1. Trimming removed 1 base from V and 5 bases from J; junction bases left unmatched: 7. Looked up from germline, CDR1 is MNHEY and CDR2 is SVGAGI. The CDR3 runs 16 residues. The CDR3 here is CASSYWGQGRGETQYF. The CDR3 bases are TGTGCCAGCAGTTACTGGGGACAGGGGCGCGGCGAGACCCAGTACTTC.

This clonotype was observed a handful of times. The CDR3 nucleotides read TGTGCCAGCAGCTTACGACTAGCCGGGGATGAGCAGTTCTTC. Translation: CASSLRLAGDEQFF. The chain is built from TRBV7-9 and TRBJ2-1; 7 positions agree with TRBD2. Unmatched junction bases numbered 6, after V lost 2 bases and J lost 8 bases. Germline values: CDR1 SEHNR, CDR2 FQNEAQ (reference sequence). The CDR3 consists of 14 residues.

The CDR3 here is CAIRTGSSGNTIYF. The DNA for the CDR3 is TGTGCCATCAGGACAGGGAGCTCTGGAAACACCATATATTTT. This chain links TRBV10-3 with TRBJ1-3; 7 bases are a match to TRBD1. CDR3 length: 14 amino acids. Trimming at V came to 6 bases and at J to 0 bases, leaving 2 bases not matched to a gene. Germline V gene data show CDR1 as ENHRY and CDR2 as SYGVKD.

The CDR3 is CASSPQTGGNYGYTF. CDR3 nucleotide sequence: TGTGCCAGCAGCCCGCAGACAGGGGGCAATTATGGCTACACCTTC. The chain has TRBV7-2 and TRBJ1-2; TRBD1 agrees at 10 bases. Germline V gene data show CDR1 as SGHTA and CDR2 as FQGNSA. J lost 5 bases, V lost 5 bases, and 8 bases had no gene match. This CDR3 spans 15 amino acids.